The 32 T cell receptor beta chains reported below all come from one sample, sequenced in a study of neurological immune-mediated disorders. TCRdb ran MiXCR on the 5' RACE reads and lists one entry per CDR3 protein. The table records tens of thousands of distinct CDR3 sequences, approximately 4.2% of them present only once. The sequencing sample was made of PBMCs. The receptors were sampled from a young man with multiple sclerosis.

The chain joins TRBV7-9 to TRBJ1-1; tentative D call: TRBD1 (6 bases). The CDR3 has 14 residues. Germline assignment: CDR1 SEHNR and CDR2 FQNEAQ (reference sequence). The V end was cut by 4 bases, the J end by 4 bases, with 13 bases between. CDR3 in amino acids: CASSSQGGGTEAFF. CDR3 nucleotide sequence: TGTGCCAGCAGCTCACAGGGTGGAGGCACTGAAGCTTTCTTT.

This clonotype occurred many times. The chain carries TRBV4-3 and TRBJ2-1; D possibly corresponds to TRBD1 (5 bases). The CDR3 consists of 15 residues. Germline values: CDR1 LGHNA, CDR2 YSLEER. V was clipped by 0 bases and J by 1 base, with 7 bases between them. CDR3 DNA: TGCGCCAGCAGCCAAGACAGGGTGTCCTACAATGAGCAGTTCTTC. Amino acids: CASSQDRVSYNEQFF.

This clonotype showed up many times. This chain joins TRBV4-1 and TRBJ2-7; the D gene is possibly TRBD1 (6 bases). The CDR3 is made up of 14 amino acids. The V end was cut by 5 bases, the J end by 7 bases, with 18 bases between. The V gene's germline CDR1 is MGHRA and CDR2 YSYEKL. The CDR3 nucleotides are TGCGCCAGCAGCGCACCTCTGGGGGCGAAGGAGCAGTACTTC. It is translated as CASSAPLGAKEQYF.

This clonotype is medium-sized in the sample. The chain combines TRBV7-6 with TRBJ2-3, with TRBD2 as a possible D gene (6 bases). Trimming pared 5 bases from V and 5 bases from J, leaving 14 bases between. Germline CDR1 reads SGHVS; CDR2 reads FNYEAQ. CDR3 length: 14 residues. The CDR3: CASSRRLGEDTQYF. The CDR3 nucleotides read TGTGCCAGCAGCCGACGACTAGGGGAAGATACGCAGTATTTT.

This clonotype was seen a handful of times. This rearrangement joins TRBV20-1 to TRBJ1-5, with TRBD1 matching over 10 bases. V lost 7 bases, J lost 7 bases, and 7 bases stayed unmatched. The CDR3 is 13 residues long. Looked up from germline, CDR1 is DFQATT and CDR2 is SNEGSKA (reference sequence). Written as DNA, the CDR3 is TGCAGTGTTTCCGGACAGGGGGGACAGCCCCAGCATTTT. It is translated as CSVSGQGGQPQHF.

Ten or more counts support this clonotype. This chain uses TRBV10-3 with TRBJ1-5, with a weak D call TRBD1 (6 bases). The CDR3 consists of 14 residues. Trimming left V 0 bases short and J 8 bases short, with 11 bases between. The germline V gene encodes CDR1 ENHRY and CDR2 SYGVKD. CDR3 coding DNA: TGTGCCATCAGTGAGTCGGGGGGGCAGGAGCCCCAGCATTTT. It yields the protein CAISESGGQEPQHF.

This clonotype was observed at least ten times. The chain combines TRBV7-2 with TRBJ2-7; D call uncertain. Germline assignment: CDR1 SGHTA and CDR2 FQGNSA. The CDR3 contains 12 residues. Between the trimmed V and J ends, which lost 3 bases and 4 bases, there was a span of 7 bases. The chain's CDR3 is CASSLFGYEQYF. CDR3 DNA: TGTGCCAGCAGCTTGTTCGGTTACGAGCAGTACTTC. Using reference TRBV7-2 and TRBJ2-7 for the parts outside the CDR3, the full variable domain is GAGVSQSPSNKVTEKGKDVELRCDPISGHTALYWYRQSLGQGLEFLIYFQGNSAPDKSGLPSDRFSAERTGGSVSTLTIQRTQQEDSAVYLCASSLFGYEQYFGPGTRLTVT.

The CDR3: CSAETSTGYTF. DNA of the CDR3: TGCAGTGCGGAAACCAGCACTGGCTACACCTTC. The rearrangement links TRBV20-1 to TRBJ1-2; the D is unclear. Germline V gene data show CDR1 as DFQATT and CDR2 as SNEGSKA (reference sequence). The CDR3 runs to 11 residues. V was trimmed by 6 bases and J by 7 bases, leaving 12 bases between them.

This clonotype came up many times. V usage is TRBV6-5 and J usage is TRBJ2-1; 11 bases map to TRBD2. CDR1 and CDR2 (germline): MNHEY, SVGAGI. V was clipped by 6 bases and J by 2 bases; unmatched bases: 3. The length of the CDR3 is 15 residues. For the CDR3, the DNA is TGTGCCAGCAGCCCTAGCGGGGGGCCCTACAATGAGCAGTTCTTC. Its protein is CASSPSGGPYNEQFF.

This clonotype has just a few counts. The genes are TRBV12-3 or TRBV12-4 and TRBJ2-7; D may be TRBD2 (7 bases). The CDR3 is 13 amino acids. V was cut by 3 bases and J by 7 bases, with 13 bases left in between. The DNA of the CDR3 is TGTGCCAGCAGTTTTCTGGGGGGGCATGAGCAGTACTTC. Translation gives CASSFLGGHEQYF.

Many counts were recorded for this clonotype. The rearrangement links TRBV4-3 to TRBJ2-2; the D gene could be TRBD1 or TRBD2 (6 bases each). The germline gives CDR1 LGHNA, CDR2 YSLEER. The CDR3 covers 15 residues. V was trimmed by 2 bases and J by 7 bases, leaving 14 bases between them. This CDR3 is CASSQMLGGGGELFF. In nucleotides, the CDR3 is TGCGCCAGCAGCCAAATGTTAGGGGGAGGCGGGGAGCTGTTTTTT.

This clonotype was detected ten times or more. The chain recombines TRBV20-1 with TRBJ1-3; D gene uncertain. Trimming removed 0 bases at V and 0 bases at J, with 15 bases between. CDR1 and CDR2 (germline): DFQATT, SNEGSKA (reference sequence). CDR3 length: 17 amino acids. This CDR3 reads CSARDIADGVSGNTIYF. CDR3 in DNA: TGCAGTGCTAGAGATATAGCGGATGGGGTCTCTGGAAACACCATATATTTT.

Ten or more counts support this clonotype. The chain carries TRBV5-5 and TRBJ2-3; D gene unclear. V was trimmed by 0 bases and J by 2 bases, leaving 16 bases between them. The CDR3 runs 17 residues. In germline, CDR1 is SGHKS, CDR2 YYEKEE (reference sequence). CDR3: CASSLGGSAGFTDTQYF. The CDR3 nucleotides read TGTGCCAGCAGCTTGGGAGGCTCGGCAGGCTTCACAGATACGCAGTATTTT.

The table lists this clonotype with many counts. This chain connects TRBV4-3 to TRBJ2-1; TRBD2 matches 9 bases. The CDR3 loop spans 15 amino acids. With 1 base clipped from V and 2 bases from J, the junction kept 0 bases outside the gene matches. From germline, CDR1 is LGHNA and CDR2 YSLEER. The CDR3, as DNA: TGCGCCAGCAGCCAAGGACTAGCGGCCTACAATGAGCAGTTCTTC. This translates into CASSQGLAAYNEQFF.

This clonotype has ten or more counts. The rearrangement links TRBV5-6 to TRBJ2-5, with TRBD2 matching 8 bases. Germline lookup yields CDR1 SGHDT and CDR2 YYEEEE. There are 15 residues in the CDR3. The V gene end was trimmed by 4 bases and the J gene end by 3 bases; junction bases not matched to a gene: 8. The CDR3 DNA reads TGTGCCAGCAGCCCTCAAACTAGCGGAAAAGAGACCCAGTACTTC. Translated, it gives CASSPQTSGKETQYF.

Many counts were recorded for this clonotype. This rearrangement joins TRBV20-1 to TRBJ2-5; 7 positions match TRBD2. In germline, CDR1 is DFQATT, CDR2 SNEGSKA (reference sequence). This CDR3 is 11 amino acids long. V was pared by 7 bases and J by 1 base, with 0 bases of the junction left unmatched. The CDR3 is CSGGSQETQYF. For the CDR3, the DNA is TGCAGTGGCGGGAGCCAAGAGACCCAGTACTTC.

This clonotype has a count of ten or more. This chain uses TRBV20-1 with TRBJ1-1, with 9 bases lining up with TRBD1. Germline CDR1 is DFQATT and CDR2 is SNEGSKA (reference sequence). The CDR3 is made up of 16 amino acids. V lost 8 bases to trimming and J lost 0 bases; unmatched junction nucleotides: 13. The CDR3: CSPRSGTGRMNTEAFF. As DNA, the CDR3 is TGCAGTCCGAGATCCGGGACAGGGAGAATGAACACTGAAGCTTTCTTT.

This clonotype was seen at least ten times. The chain joins TRBV6-2 or TRBV6-3 to TRBJ2-1, with D possibly matching TRBD2 (5 bases). The V end was cut by 1 base, the J end by 8 bases, with 6 bases between. This CDR3 contains 12 residues. Looked up from germline, CDR1 is MNHEY and CDR2 is SVGEGT. The CDR3 protein is CASSYYGDEQFF. DNA of the CDR3: TGTGCCAGCAGTTACTACGGGGATGAGCAGTTCTTC.

This clonotype was recorded at least ten times. This rearrangement joins TRBV12-3 or TRBV12-4 to TRBJ2-1, with D perhaps assigned TRBD1 or TRBD2 (6 bases each). Trimming took off 4 bases at V and 5 bases at J, with 12 bases between the two ends. There are 14 residues in the CDR3. For the CDR3, the DNA is TGTGCCAGCAGTTGGGGGGCAGGTAACAATGAGCAGTTCTTC. This sequence encodes CASSWGAGNNEQFF.

About this clonotype itself: The junction departs from germline at one end; a sequencing error may be responsible. This chain links TRBV5-1 with TRBJ1-6; 7 nucleotides agree with TRBD1. There are 14 residues in the CDR3. Germline V gene sequence: CDR1 SGHRS, CDR2 YFSETQ. As DNA, the CDR3 is TGCGCCAGCAGCTTGGGAACAGGGGATTCACCCCTCAACTTT. It codes for CASSLGTGDSPLNF.

There are many counts of this clonotype. The chain links TRBV10-2 to TRBJ2-7; 8 bases line up with TRBD2. The CDR3 runs 14 residues. V lost 4 bases, J lost 4 bases, and 6 bases stayed unmatched. Germline V gene lookup returns CDR1 WSHSY and CDR2 SAAADI. The CDR3 region is CASSVASGGYEQYF. The CDR3 DNA follows: TGCGCCAGCAGTGTAGCCAGCGGGGGATACGAGCAGTACTTC.

This sequence joins TRBV6-5 and TRBJ2-7; D could derive from TRBD1 or TRBD2 (5 bases each). The CDR3 is made up of 13 amino acids. V dropped 2 bases and J dropped 4 bases, with 9 bases sitting between them. Germline CDR1 is MNHEY and CDR2 is SVGAGI. CDR3 sequence reads: CASSYGTEYEQYF. The DNA for the CDR3 is TGTGCCAGCAGTTACGGGACGGAATACGAGCAGTACTTC.

This clonotype was counted ten times or more. The chain employs TRBV29-1 and TRBJ1-4, with D unresolved. CDR1 is SQVTM and CDR2 is ANQGSEA in the germline V gene. The length of the CDR3 is 14 residues. With 4 bases removed from V and 6 bases from J, the gap between germline ends came to 15 bases. The CDR3 coding sequence is TGCAGCGTTGGACGCGGGATCGGGGATGAAAAACTGTTTTTT. Protein sequence: CSVGRGIGDEKLFF.

This clonotype was detected only a few times. The V and J genes are TRBV20-1 and TRBJ2-3, with a tentative D call TRBD2 (5 bases). The CDR3 runs to 14 residues. Germline V gene lookup returns CDR1 DFQATT and CDR2 SNEGSKA (reference sequence). Trimming shortened V by 3 bases and J by 9 bases, and 19 bases separated the two germline ends. The CDR3 DNA follows: TGCAGTGCTAGGATCTCTAGCCTAGGAGGCACGCAGTATTTT. Translation: CSARISSLGGTQYF.

This clonotype was observed many times. The chain recombines TRBV5-1 with TRBJ1-2, with 11 bases lining up with TRBD1. This CDR3 comprises 17 residues. The J segment lost 0 bases and the V segment lost 4 bases, leaving 8 bases of the junction unmatched. Germline loops: CDR1 SGHRS, CDR2 YFSETQ. DNA of the CDR3: TGCGCCAGCAGCCACCGGGACAGGGGGGCCACTAACTATGGCTACACCTTC. This translates into CASSHRDRGATNYGYTF. Looking up the rest from reference TRBV5-1 and TRBJ1-2 gives the full variable domain: KAGVTQTPRYLIKTRGQQVTLSCSPISGHRSVSWYQQTPGQGLQFLFEYFSETQRNKGNFPGRFSGRQFSNSRSEMNVSTLELGDSALYLCASSHRDRGATNYGYTFGSGTRLTVV.

This clonotype is judged medium-sized (0.01 to 0.1%). This sequence joins TRBV4-1 and TRBJ2-1; D call uncertain. This CDR3 is built from 17 residues. The germline gives CDR1 MGHRA, CDR2 YSYEKL. The V gene lost 0 bases and the J gene lost 0 bases, with 12 bases spanning the gap. The CDR3 sequence: CASSQEAGPSSYNEQFF. In nucleotides, the CDR3 is TGCGCCAGCAGCCAAGAGGCTGGACCGAGCTCCTACAATGAGCAGTTCTTC.

There are many counts of this clonotype. V and J are TRBV6-4 and TRBJ2-6; D is undetermined. The CDR3 is made up of 14 amino acids. In germline, CDR1 is MRHNA, CDR2 SNTAGT. V was pared by 3 bases and J by 3 bases, with 6 bases between. The CDR3 DNA follows: TGTGCCAGCAGTGAGGGGTTTGGGGCCAACGTCCTGACTTTC. Its protein product is CASSEGFGANVLTF.

In this sample, this clonotype turned up many times. The chain joins TRBV6-5 to TRBJ2-3, with 11 bases aligning to TRBD2. The CDR3 runs 19 residues. The J segment lost 3 bases and the V segment lost 2 bases, leaving 13 bases of the junction unmatched. Per the germline V gene, CDR1 is MNHEY and CDR2 is SVGAGI. CDR3 sequence reads: CASSYKAVASGRRTDTQYF. CDR3 nucleotides: TGTGCCAGCAGTTACAAGGCAGTCGCTAGCGGGAGGAGGACAGATACGCAGTATTTT.

This clonotype was counted ten times or more. The chain joins TRBV4-2 to TRBJ1-2, with 8 bases identical to TRBD1. Germline trimming cut 3 bases from V and 2 bases from J; bases unmatched to any gene: 8. Germline CDR1 and CDR2: LGHNA and YNFKEQ. This CDR3 region has 16 residues. The CDR3 region is CASSQTTGTGNYGYTF. CDR3 bases: TGTGCCAGCAGCCAGACTACCGGGACAGGAAACTATGGCTACACCTTC.

This clonotype was found many times. The V gene is TRBV6-6, the J gene TRBJ2-4; D perhaps matches TRBD2 (6 bases). The germline V and J ends were trimmed by 6 bases and 1 base, with 22 bases remaining between them. The V gene's germline CDR1 is MNHNY and CDR2 SVGAGI (reference sequence). This CDR3 spans 18 amino acids. This CDR3 is CASSGRTPSRGAKNIQYF. In DNA, the CDR3 is TGTGCCAGCAGCGGACGGACGCCGTCACGGGGGGCCAAAAACATTCAGTACTTC.

This clonotype was seen many times. The chain has TRBV20-1 and TRBJ2-3; TRBD2 matches 9 bases. The germline V gene has CDR1 DFQATT and CDR2 SNEGSKA (reference sequence). V trimming: 3 bases; J trimming: 6 bases; junction bases outside the gene matches: 7. This CDR3 contains 14 residues. This chain's CDR3 is CSARRGGAWDTQYF. In nucleotides, the CDR3 is TGCAGTGCTAGGCGGGGGGGGGCCTGGGATACGCAGTATTTT.

Only a few counts were recorded for this clonotype. The J gene is TRBJ1-3, the V gene TRBV20-1, with D maybe TRBD1 (6 bases). This CDR3 is 16 amino acids long. Trimming shortened V by 0 bases and J by 0 bases, and 12 bases separated the two germline ends. Per germline, CDR1 DFQATT and CDR2 SNEGSKA (reference sequence). This CDR3 reads CSARDWGLGSGNTIYF. CDR3 nucleotides: TGCAGTGCTAGAGATTGGGGGCTGGGCTCTGGAAACACCATATATTTT.